This TCR beta chain was retrieved from a study of blood T cells in healthy people across ages. The CDR3 runs to 17 residues. J lost 0 bases, V lost 1 base, and 2 bases had no gene match. Germline CDR1 reads MNHEY; CDR2 reads SMNVEV (reference sequence). A second roughly 7 to 12 cycle PCR used barcoded and J-beta primers. A single record per CDR3 protein comes from TCRdb applying MiXCR to the 5' RACE reads. The sample records around 1,500,000 distinct CDR3 sequences, 40% to 50% being singletons. General study points: Compared with aged donors, long-lived donors showed fewer expanded clones, suggesting selection.

This clonotype came up a few times. The target antigen is unknown. The chain links TRBV27 to TRBJ2-3; 12 nucleotides line up with TRBD2. The receptor was isolated from a woman aged 18-29 years in good health. The source material was blood. CDR3 DNA: TGTGCCAGCAGTTTATACGGGACTAGCGGGAGCACAGATACGCAGTATTTT. Its translation: CASSLYGTSGSTDTQYF.